This T cell receptor (beta chain) was recovered during a study of memory CD4+ T cells and cytomegalovirus serostatus. Single viable CD3+CD4+CD8-CD45RO+ cells were sorted as the memory CD4+ T cells. CDR3 length: 16 amino acids. Germline V CDR1 and CDR2: SGHDT, YYEEEE. With 2 bases removed from V and 6 bases from J, the gap between germline ends came to 20 bases. Data came from immunoSEQ multiplex PCR; TCRdb stores just in-frame clones and leaves some out. The repertoire holds tens of thousands of clones, with roughly three quarters as singletons. Whole-study results and caveats: CD4+ memory repertoires contained about 40% of the roughly 150 reported CMV TCRbeta sequences.

Comments on this clone: Its antigen is undetermined.

The sample was memory CD4+ T cells from blood. The receptor comes from an adult in good health and CMV-seropositive. The rearrangement links TRBV5-6 to TRBJ1-1, with TRBD1 as a possible D gene (5 bases). The CDR3 region is CASSFRQGRRTAEAFF. DNA for the CDR3: TGTGCCAGCAGCTTTAGGCAGGGTAGGAGAACGGCTGAAGCTTTCTTT.